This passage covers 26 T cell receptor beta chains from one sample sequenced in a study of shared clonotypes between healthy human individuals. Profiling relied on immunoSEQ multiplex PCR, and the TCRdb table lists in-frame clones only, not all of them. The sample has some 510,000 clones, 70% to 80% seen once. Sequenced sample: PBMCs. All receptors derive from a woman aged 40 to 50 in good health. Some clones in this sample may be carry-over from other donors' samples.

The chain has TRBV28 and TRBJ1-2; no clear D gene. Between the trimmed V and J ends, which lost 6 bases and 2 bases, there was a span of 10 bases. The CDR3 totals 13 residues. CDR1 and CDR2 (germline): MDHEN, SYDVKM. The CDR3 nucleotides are TGTGCCAGCAGCCCCCCCGGGAACTATGGCTACACCTTC. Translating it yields CASSPPGNYGYTF.

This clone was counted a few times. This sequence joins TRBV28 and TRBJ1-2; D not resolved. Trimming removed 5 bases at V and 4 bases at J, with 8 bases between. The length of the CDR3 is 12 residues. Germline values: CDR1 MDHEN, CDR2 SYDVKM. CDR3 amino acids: CASSREFYGYTF. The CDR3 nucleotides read TGTGCCAGCAGTAGGGAATTCTATGGCTACACCTTC.

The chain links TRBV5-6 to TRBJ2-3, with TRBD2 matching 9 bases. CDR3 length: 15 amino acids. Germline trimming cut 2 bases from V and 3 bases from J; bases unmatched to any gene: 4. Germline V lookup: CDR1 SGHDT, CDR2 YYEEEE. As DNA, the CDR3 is TGTGCCAGCAGCTTTAGTACTAGCGGGACAGATACGCAGTATTTT. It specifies CASSFSTSGTDTQYF. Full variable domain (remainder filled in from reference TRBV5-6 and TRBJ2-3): DAGVTQSPTHLIKTRGQQVTLRCSPKSGHDTVSWYQQALGQGPQFIFQYYEEEERQRGNFPDRFSGHQFPNYSSELNVNALLLGDSALYLCASSFSTSGTDTQYFGPGTRLTVL.

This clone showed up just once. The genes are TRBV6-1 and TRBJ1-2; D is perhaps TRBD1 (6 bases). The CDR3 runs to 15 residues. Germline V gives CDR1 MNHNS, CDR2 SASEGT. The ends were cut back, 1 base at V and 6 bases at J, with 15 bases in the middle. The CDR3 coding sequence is TGTGCCAGCAGTGAAGGAGCGGGGGCGCGACATGGCTACACCTTC. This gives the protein CASSEGAGARHGYTF.

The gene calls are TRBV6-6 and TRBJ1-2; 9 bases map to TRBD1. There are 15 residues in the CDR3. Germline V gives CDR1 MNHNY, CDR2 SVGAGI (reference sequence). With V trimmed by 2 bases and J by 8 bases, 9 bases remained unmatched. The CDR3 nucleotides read TGTGCCAGCAGTTACCCGACGGGACAGGGTAGCGGCTACACCTTC. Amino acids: CASSYPTGQGSGYTF.

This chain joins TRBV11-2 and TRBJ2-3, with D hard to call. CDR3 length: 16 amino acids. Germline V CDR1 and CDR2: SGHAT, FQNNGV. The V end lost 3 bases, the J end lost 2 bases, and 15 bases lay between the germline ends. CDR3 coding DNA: TGTGCCAGCAGCTTTATCCAGGCCTCCAACACAGATACGCAGTATTTT. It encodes CASSFIQASNTDTQYF. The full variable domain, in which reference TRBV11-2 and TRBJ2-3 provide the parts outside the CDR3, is EAGVAQSPRYKIIEKRQSVAFWCNPISGHATLYWYQQILGQGPKLLIQFQNNGVVDDSQLPKDRFSAERLKGVDSTLKIQPAKLEDSAVYLCASSFIQASNTDTQYFGPGTRLTVL.

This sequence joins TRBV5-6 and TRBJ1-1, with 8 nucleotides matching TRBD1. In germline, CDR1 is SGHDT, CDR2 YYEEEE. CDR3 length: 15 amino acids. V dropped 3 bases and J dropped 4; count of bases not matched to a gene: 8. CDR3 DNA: TGTGCCAGCAGCTGGACAGGGACCAGGAGCACTGAAGCTTTCTTT. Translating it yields CASSWTGTRSTEAFF.

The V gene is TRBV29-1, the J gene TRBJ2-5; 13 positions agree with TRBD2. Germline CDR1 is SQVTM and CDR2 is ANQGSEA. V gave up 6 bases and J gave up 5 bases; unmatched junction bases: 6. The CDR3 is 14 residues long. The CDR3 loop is CSVERTSGSETQYF. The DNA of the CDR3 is TGCAGCGTGGAACGGACTAGCGGGAGTGAGACCCAGTACTTC.

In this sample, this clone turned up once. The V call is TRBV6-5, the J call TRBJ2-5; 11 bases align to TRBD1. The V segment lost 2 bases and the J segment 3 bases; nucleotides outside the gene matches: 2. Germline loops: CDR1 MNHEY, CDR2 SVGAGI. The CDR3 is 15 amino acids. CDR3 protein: CASSYLGQGEETQYF. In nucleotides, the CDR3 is TGTGCCAGCAGTTACCTGGGACAGGGGGAAGAGACCCAGTACTTC.

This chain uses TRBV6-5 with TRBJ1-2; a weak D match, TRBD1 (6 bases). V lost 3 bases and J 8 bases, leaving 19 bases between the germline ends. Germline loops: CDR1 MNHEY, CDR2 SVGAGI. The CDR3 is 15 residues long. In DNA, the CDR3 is TGTGCCAGCAGTTATTCTGGGGGGCTGGTAGAAGGCTACACCTTC. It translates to CASSYSGGLVEGYTF.

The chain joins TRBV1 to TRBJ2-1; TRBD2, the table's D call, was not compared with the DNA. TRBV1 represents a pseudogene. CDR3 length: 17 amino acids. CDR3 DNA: TGCACCAGCAGCCAAGAGTCGCTCCCGAGCTCCTACAATGAGCAGTTCTTC. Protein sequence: CTSSQESLPSSYNEQFF.

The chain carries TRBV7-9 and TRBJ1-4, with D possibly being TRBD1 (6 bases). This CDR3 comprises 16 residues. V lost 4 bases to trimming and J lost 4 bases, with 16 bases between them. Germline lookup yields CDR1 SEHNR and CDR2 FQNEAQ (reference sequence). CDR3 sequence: CASSSLGGPLNEKLFF. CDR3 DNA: TGTGCCAGCAGCTCCCTTGGGGGGCCCCTTAATGAAAAACTGTTTTTT. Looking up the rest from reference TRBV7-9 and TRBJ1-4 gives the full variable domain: DTGVSQNPRHKITKRGQNVTFRCDPISEHNRLYWYRQTLGQGPEFLTYFQNEAQLEKSRLLSDRFSAERPKGSFSTLEIQRTEQGDSAMYLCASSSLGGPLNEKLFFGSGTQLSVL.

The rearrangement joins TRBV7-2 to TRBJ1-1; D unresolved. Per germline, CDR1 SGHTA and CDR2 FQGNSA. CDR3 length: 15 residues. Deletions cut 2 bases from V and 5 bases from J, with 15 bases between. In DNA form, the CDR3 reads TGTGCCAGCAGCTTAACGTACGCAGGTCAAACTGAAGCTTTCTTT. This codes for CASSLTYAGQTEAFF.

CDR3 in amino acids: CASSRAGSGTGELFF. The CDR3 DNA sequence: TGTGCCAGCAGCCGAGCCGGATCGGGGACCGGGGAGCTGTTTTTT. V usage is TRBV7-2 and J usage is TRBJ2-2; D possibly corresponds to TRBD2 (5 bases). The CDR3 is 15 amino acids. Trimming pared 5 bases from V and 5 bases from J, leaving 15 bases between. Per germline, CDR1 SGHTA and CDR2 FQGNSA. Complete variable domain (other parts from reference TRBV7-2 and TRBJ2-2): GAGVSQSPSNKVTEKGKDVELRCDPISGHTALYWYRQSLGQGLEFLIYFQGNSAPDKSGLPSDRFSAERTGGSVSTLTIQRTQQEDSAVYLCASSRAGSGTGELFFGEGSRLTVL.

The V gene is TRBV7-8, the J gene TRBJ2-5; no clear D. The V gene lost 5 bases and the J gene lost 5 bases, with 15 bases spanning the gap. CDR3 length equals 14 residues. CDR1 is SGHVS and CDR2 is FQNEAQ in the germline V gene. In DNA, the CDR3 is TGTGCCAGCAGCCACCGCCGGATCGGGGAGACCCAGTACTTC. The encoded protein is CASSHRRIGETQYF. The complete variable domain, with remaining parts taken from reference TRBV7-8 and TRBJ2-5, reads GAGVSQSPRYKVAKRGQDVALRCDPISGHVSLFWYQQALGQGPEFLTYFQNEAQLDKSGLPSDRFFAERPEGSVSTLKIQRTQQEDSAVYLCASSHRRIGETQYFGPGTRLLVL.

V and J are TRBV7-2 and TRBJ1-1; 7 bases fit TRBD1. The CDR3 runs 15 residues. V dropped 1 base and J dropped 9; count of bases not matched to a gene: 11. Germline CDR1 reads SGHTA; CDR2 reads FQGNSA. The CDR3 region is CASSLVVSRQGQAFF. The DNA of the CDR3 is TGTGCCAGCAGCTTAGTCGTTTCGAGACAGGGCCAAGCTTTCTTT.

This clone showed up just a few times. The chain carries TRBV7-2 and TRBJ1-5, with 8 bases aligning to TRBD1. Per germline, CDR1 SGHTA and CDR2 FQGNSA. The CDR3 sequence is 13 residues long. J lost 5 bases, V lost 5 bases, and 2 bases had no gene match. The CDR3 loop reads CASSMTGDQPQHF. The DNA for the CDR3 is TGTGCCAGCAGCATGACAGGGGATCAGCCCCAGCATTTT.

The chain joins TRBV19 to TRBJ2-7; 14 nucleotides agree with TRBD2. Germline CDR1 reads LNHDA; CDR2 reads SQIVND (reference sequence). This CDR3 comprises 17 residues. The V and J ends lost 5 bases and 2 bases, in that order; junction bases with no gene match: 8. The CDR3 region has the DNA TGTGCCAGTAGTCCCCCGGGACTAGCGGGAGCCCCCTACGAGCAGTACTTC. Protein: CASSPPGLAGAPYEQYF.

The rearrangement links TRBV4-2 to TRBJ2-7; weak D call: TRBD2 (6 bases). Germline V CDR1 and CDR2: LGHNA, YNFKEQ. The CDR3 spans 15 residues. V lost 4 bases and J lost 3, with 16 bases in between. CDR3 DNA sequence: TGTGCCAGCAGCCCGACGGCCGGGAGCGGCTACGAGCAGTACTTC. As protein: CASSPTAGSGYEQYF.

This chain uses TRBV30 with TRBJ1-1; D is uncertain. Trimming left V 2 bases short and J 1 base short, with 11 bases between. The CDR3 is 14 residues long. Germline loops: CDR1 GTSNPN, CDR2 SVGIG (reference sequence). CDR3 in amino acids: CAWSKDLRNTEAFF. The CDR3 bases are TGTGCCTGGAGTAAGGACCTTCGGAACACTGAAGCTTTCTTT.

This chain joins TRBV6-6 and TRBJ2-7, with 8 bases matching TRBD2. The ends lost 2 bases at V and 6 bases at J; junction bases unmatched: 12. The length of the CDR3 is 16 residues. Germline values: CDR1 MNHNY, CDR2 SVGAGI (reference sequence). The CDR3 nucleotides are TGTGCCAGCAGTTACCCGACCCAAGCGGGAGACCGCGAGCAGTACTTC. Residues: CASSYPTQAGDREQYF.

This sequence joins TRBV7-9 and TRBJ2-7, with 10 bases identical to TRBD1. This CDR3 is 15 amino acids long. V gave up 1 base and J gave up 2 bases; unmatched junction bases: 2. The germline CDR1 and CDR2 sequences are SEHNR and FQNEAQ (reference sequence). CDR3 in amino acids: CASSLGQGAAYEQYF. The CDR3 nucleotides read TGTGCCAGCAGCTTAGGACAGGGGGCGGCCTACGAGCAGTACTTC.

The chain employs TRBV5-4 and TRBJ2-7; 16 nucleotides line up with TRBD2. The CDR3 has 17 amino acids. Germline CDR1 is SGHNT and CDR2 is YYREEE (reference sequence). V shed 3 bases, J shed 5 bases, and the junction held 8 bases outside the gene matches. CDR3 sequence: CASSSGTSGRALNEQYF. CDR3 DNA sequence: TGTGCCAGCAGCTCCGGGACTAGCGGGAGGGCCCTGAACGAGCAGTACTTC. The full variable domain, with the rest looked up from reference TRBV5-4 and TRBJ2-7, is ETGVTQSPTHLIKTRGQQVTLRCSSQSGHNTVSWYQQALGQGPQFIFQYYREEENGRGNFPPRFSGLQFPNYSSELNVNALELDDSALYLCASSSGTSGRALNEQYFGPGTRLTVT.

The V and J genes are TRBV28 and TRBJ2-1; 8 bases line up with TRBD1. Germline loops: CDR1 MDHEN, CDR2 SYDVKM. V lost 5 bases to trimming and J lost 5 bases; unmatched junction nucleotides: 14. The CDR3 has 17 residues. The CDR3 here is CASSPLTWTGSDNEQFF. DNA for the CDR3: TGTGCCAGCAGTCCCCTCACCTGGACAGGGAGCGACAATGAGCAGTTCTTC.

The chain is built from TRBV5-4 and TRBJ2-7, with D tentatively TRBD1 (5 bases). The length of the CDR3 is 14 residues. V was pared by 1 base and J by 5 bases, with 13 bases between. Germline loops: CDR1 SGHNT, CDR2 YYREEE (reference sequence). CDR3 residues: CASSLWSGPHEQYF. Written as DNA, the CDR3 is TGTGCCAGCAGCTTGTGGTCAGGGCCCCACGAGCAGTACTTC.

The CDR3 DNA is TGTGCCAGCAGCACAGGGTGGGATGACACTGAAGCTTTCTTT. Amino acids: CASSTGWDDTEAFF. The chain carries TRBV6-1 and TRBJ1-1; perhaps TRBD1 as D (6 bases). From germline, CDR1 is MNHNS and CDR2 SASEGT. Trimming took 6 bases from V and 3 from J, leaving 14 bases between them. This CDR3 has 14 amino acids.